A single T cell receptor (beta chain) is shown here with its context. This sample was taken from a study of control samples from healthy donors and cancer patients. Germline V CDR1 and CDR2: LGHDT, YNNKEL (reference sequence). This CDR3 comprises 11 residues. Trimming took off 3 bases at V and 3 bases at J, with 3 bases between the two ends. Some clones are missing from TCRdb's copy, which holds only in-frame ones; the method was immunoSEQ multiplex PCR. This sample has 55,000 to 65,000 clones, with more than 70% found just once. The sequence derives from a woman aged 60-70 years with lung cancer. The chain has TRBV3-1 (or the pseudogene TRBV3-2) and TRBJ2-7; D not certain. The sample taken for sequencing was PBMCs. The CDR3 sequence is CASSHRYEQYF. DNA for the CDR3: TGTGCCAGCAGCCACCGCTACGAGCAGTACTTC.